This TCR beta chain was documented in a study of PD-1 blockade in classical Hodgkin lymphoma. Study-wide results and limits: Similar baseline diversity was found in complete responders and newly diagnosed patients.

Repertoires were generated with immunoSEQ multiplex PCR, while TCRdb's copy carries only in-frame clones and drops some. The sample consists of fewer than 45,000 clones, about 70% of them appearing once. Time point denoted: cycle 4 day 1 (C4D1), after 5 to 7 weeks of nivolumab. All the patients suffered relapse after autologous stem cell transplantation, and brentuximab vedotin exposure differed. A word on this clone: No antigen is known for it.

Germline V gene sequence: CDR1 SGHAT, CDR2 FQNNGV. Germline trimming cut 5 bases from V and 5 bases from J; bases unmatched to any gene: 6. CDR3 length: 14 amino acids. This receptor was obtained from a human donor with classical Hodgkin lymphoma. Sequenced here: peripheral blood mononuclear cells (PBMCs), sampled before the fourth cycle of nivolumab. The chain employs TRBV11-2 and TRBJ2-5; 9 bases align to TRBD2. CDR3 bases: TGTGCCAGCAGCCTCGGGAGCGGGAGGGAGACCCAGTACTTC. Protein sequence: CASSLGSGRETQYF.